The rows below give T cell receptor beta chains drawn from one sample of a study of shared clonotypes between healthy human individuals. The data were produced by immunoSEQ multiplex PCR, yet TCRdb's version contains in-frame clones alone and is incomplete. The profile covers a few million clones, with around 95% appearing a single time and around 0.13% taken by the ten largest. The sample consisted of naive CD4+ T cells sorted from blood. Source of these receptors: a man between 18 and 35 years old in good health. Both conserved end residues are part of each CDR3. The order of the fields is V gene, D gene, clone size, J gene, CDR3 DNA, CDR3 protein. A D gene is named only where the DNA matches it firmly. A clone size is listed for some rows: how often the clone was seen (once, few, many), or a class if it is expanded.

TRBV14	.	.	TRBJ2-7	TGTGCCAGCAGCCAAGAACACCACGAGCAGTACTTC	CASSQEHHEQYF
TRBV18	TRBD1	.	TRBJ1-1	TGTGCCAGCTCACCCAATACAGGGGCCACTGAAGCTTTCTTT	CASSPNTGATEAFF
TRBV11-3	.	once	TRBJ1-3	TGTGCCAGCAGCGACTCTGGAAACACCATATATTTT	CASSDSGNTIYF
TRBV7-9	.	.	TRBJ2-2	TGTGCCAGCAGCTTAGACCCCGGGGAGCTGTTTTTT	CASSLDPGELFF
TRBV5-1	.	.	TRBJ2-7	TGCGCCAGCAGCCCTGGGGACTCCTACGAGCAGTACTTC	CASSPGDSYEQYF
TRBV6-1	TRBD2	once	TRBJ2-1	TGTGCCAGCACCGGGACTAGCGGGAAAAATGAGCAGTTCTTC	CASTGTSGKNEQFF
TRBV4-3	TRBD1	.	TRBJ2-4	TGCGCCAGCAGCCAAGATAGTCAGGGGGTAAACATTCAGTACTTC	CASSQDSQGVNIQYF
TRBV7-2	TRBD1	once	TRBJ1-2	TGTGCCAGCAGCTTAGGGACAGGGGTCGGCTACACCTTC	CASSLGTGVGYTF
TRBV9	TRBD1	.	TRBJ2-7	TGTGCCAGCAGTCCCGGGGACAGTCTGGGGGCCTACGAGCAGTACTTC	CASSPGDSLGAYEQYF
TRBV6-6	.	.	TRBJ1-2	TGTGCCAGCAGGCTTCAGGGAGCCTATGGCTACACCTTC	CASRLQGAYGYTF
TRBV19	TRBD1	.	TRBJ2-7	TGTGCCAGCCGCCGGGCAGGGGGCGCGCAATCCTACGAGCAGTACTTC	CASRRAGGAQSYEQYF
TRBV7-6	TRBD2	once	TRBJ2-3	TGTGCCAGCAGCCTTAATAGCGGGGGGGCCGGAGATACGCAGTATTTT	CASSLNSGGAGDTQYF
TRBV28	TRBD2	.	TRBJ2-7	TGTGCCAGCCTCCGGGGGGGGGTGGCCGAGCAGTACTTC	CASLRGGVAEQYF
TRBV29-1	TRBD2	.	TRBJ2-1	TGCAGCGTTGTAGCGGCTAGCGGGATGAATGAGCAGTTCTTC	CSVVAASGMNEQFF
TRBV9	TRBD1	.	TRBJ1-3	TGTGCCAGCAGCGTCGACAGGGCTGGAAACACCATATATTTT	CASSVDRAGNTIYF
TRBV6-5	.	.	TRBJ2-7	TGTGCCAGCAGGACGGGACTCACGAGCTCCTACGAGCAGTACTTC	CASRTGLTSSYEQYF
TRBV7-2	TRBD2	.	TRBJ2-7	TGTGCCAGCAGCCCTCGGACTAGCGTCCGCGAGCAGTACTTC	CASSPRTSVREQYF
TRBV5-1	.	.	TRBJ1-6	TGCGCCAGCAGCTTGGCCATGACGGATAATAATTCACCCCTCCACTTT	CASSLAMTDNNSPLHF
TRBV18	.	.	TRBJ1-2	TGTGCCAGCTCACAAGGACAGATCTATGGCTACACCTTC	CASSQGQIYGYTF
TRBV18	.	.	TRBJ1-1	TGTGCCAGCTCACGCGGGACGTATAACACTGAAGCTTTCTTT	CASSRGTYNTEAFF
TRBV5-6	.	.	TRBJ2-7	TGTGCCAGCAGAACAGGAGCCTACGAGCAGTACTTC	CASRTGAYEQYF
TRBV27	TRBD1	.	TRBJ1-4	TGTGCCAGCAGTCGTGACAGGGAAACTGAAAAACTGTTTTTT	CASSRDRETEKLFF
TRBV2	TRBD1	once	TRBJ1-2	TGTGCCAGCGCCGAACTCGGGACAGGGGGAGGCTACACCTTC	CASAELGTGGGYTF
TRBV9	TRBD2	.	TRBJ2-3	TGTGCCAGCAGCGTTCGACTAGCGGGAGGGTTTAATACGCAGTATTTT	CASSVRLAGGFNTQYF
TRBV4-3	TRBD2	once	TRBJ2-7	TGCGCCAGCAGCCAAGGAGCGGGAGGGCCCTACGAGCAGTACTTC	CASSQGAGGPYEQYF
TRBV11-2	.	.	TRBJ1-3	TGTGCCAGCAGCCCTAGTGACTCTGGAAACACCATATATTTT	CASSPSDSGNTIYF
TRBV19	.	.	TRBJ1-2	TGTGCCAGTAGTCAGGGGCCATCTAACTATGGCTACACCTTC	CASSQGPSNYGYTF
TRBV2	.	.	TRBJ2-5	TGTGCCAGCAGGCCGTCCTCGGGCCAAGAGACCCAGTACTTC	CASRPSSGQETQYF
TRBV7-2	.	.	TRBJ1-5	TGTGCCAGCAGCTTAGTGGGGGGGGCTGGTGGACAGCCCCAGCATTTT	CASSLVGGAGGQPQHF
TRBV6-6	TRBD1	.	TRBJ2-7	TGTGCCAGCAGTTACAGGGGGCGCTCCTACGAGCAGTACTTC	CASSYRGRSYEQYF
TRBV25-1	.	.	TRBJ1-6	TGTGCCAGCAGTGCGGGACAACTAGCCTCGAATAATTCACCCCTCCACTTT	CASSAGQLASNNSPLHF
TRBV19	.	.	TRBJ1-5	TGTGCCAGTAGTAAAGGGGATAGCAATCAGCCCCAGCATTTT	CASSKGDSNQPQHF
TRBV5-1	.	.	TRBJ2-7	TGCGCCAGTGGGGGGACAGAAACCTACGAGCAGTACTTC	CASGGTETYEQYF
TRBV4-1	TRBD1	.	TRBJ1-2	TGCGCCAGCAGCCGCTTGGGACAGGGCATTGACTATGGCTACACCTTC	CASSRLGQGIDYGYTF
TRBV4-3	.	.	TRBJ1-2	TGCGCCAGCAGCCAAGAATTCGGGACTAACTATGGCTACACCTTC	CASSQEFGTNYGYTF
TRBV19	.	.	TRBJ2-5	TGTGCCAGTAGTGTGACTAGTTATGAGACCCAGTACTTC	CASSVTSYETQYF
TRBV5-1	TRBD2	.	TRBJ2-2	TGCGCCAGCAGCCGGGACTACCCGAACACCGGGGAGCTGTTTTTT	CASSRDYPNTGELFF
TRBV27	.	.	TRBJ2-3	TGTGCCAGCGGGCTATGGGGAGGTCGTAATACGCAGTATTTT	CASGLWGGRNTQYF
TRBV19	.	.	TRBJ2-7	TGTGCCAGTAGTATGGGCCAGGGGAGTTACGAGCAGTACTTC	CASSMGQGSYEQYF
TRBV5-1	.	.	TRBJ1-3	TGCGCCAGCAGCTTGGGGAATGGGGGTCCTGGAAACACCATATATTTT	CASSLGNGGPGNTIYF
TRBV30	.	.	TRBJ2-2	TGTGCCTGGACGCGGGGCTTTGGGGACACCGGGGAGCTGTTTTTT	CAWTRGFGDTGELFF
TRBV27	.	.	TRBJ1-5	TGTGCCAGCAGAACGGACGCGATCAAGGGGCCCCAGCATTTT	CASRTDAIKGPQHF
TRBV10-3	TRBD1	once	TRBJ1-1	TGTGCCATCAGGCCAGGGGGTACGGGGTCTGAAGCTTTCTTT	CAIRPGGTGSEAFF
TRBV2	.	.	TRBJ2-3	TGTGCCTGCAAAGCTGAGCTTGGCACAGATACGCAGTATTTT	CACKAELGTDTQYF
TRBV5-4	.	.	TRBJ1-1	TGTGCCAGCAGCTCATCGGGACGCTCGGTTGAAGCTTTCTTT	CASSSSGRSVEAFF
TRBV7-2	.	.	TRBJ1-1	TGTGCCAGCAGCCCCGAAGGGGGAAGGGCCACTGAAGCTTTCTTT	CASSPEGGRATEAFF
TRBV7-2	TRBD2	.	TRBJ2-7	TGTGCCAGCAGCATGGGGGGGAGCTCCTACGAGCAGTACTTC	CASSMGGSSYEQYF
TRBV18	.	.	TRBJ1-1	TGTGCCAGCTTCCGGATAAACACTGAAGCTTTCTTT	CASFRINTEAFF
TRBV4-1	TRBD2	.	TRBJ2-7	TGCGCCAGCAGCCAAGCCGGGACTAGGTTCTACGAGCAGTACTTC	CASSQAGTRFYEQYF
TRBV29-1	TRBD2	.	TRBJ2-1	TGCAGCGTTGTCACCCGGGGGGGCCTCAATGAGCAGTTCTTC	CSVVTRGGLNEQFF
TRBV6-5	.	.	TRBJ1-5	TGTGCCAGCAGCCCCCCAGGCAATCAGCCCCAGCATTTT	CASSPPGNQPQHF